One sample yielded the 10 T cell receptor beta chains listed below, sequenced in a study of blood T cells in healthy people across ages. PCR was performed a second time for about 7 to 12 cycles using a sample-barcoded 5' primer and a J-beta primer mix. Using its own MiXCR run on the 5' RACE reads, TCRdb lists one record per CDR3 protein. This sample yields about 680,000 distinct CDR3 sequences, of which around 49% are seen a single time; around a third belongs to the top ten. Material: blood. The receptor source for this set is an older woman in good health.

The chain couples TRBV4-3 to TRBJ2-3; 8 bases line up with TRBD2. V dropped 3 bases and J dropped 4; count of bases not matched to a gene: 12. The CDR3 totals 17 residues. CDR1 and CDR2 from the germline V gene are LGHNA and YSLEER. The CDR3 protein is CASSQNPGAGAPDTQYF. Here the CDR3 DNA reads TGCGCCAGCAGCCAGAACCCCGGAGCGGGAGCGCCAGATACGCAGTATTTT.

The chain has TRBV11-1 and TRBJ2-2; D possibly corresponds to TRBD2 (7 bases). The CDR3 is 14 amino acids. V was pared by 5 bases and J by 2 bases, with 9 bases between. Germline V gives CDR1 SGHAT, CDR2 FQDESV (reference sequence). CDR3 region: CASSRGANTGELFF. CDR3 nucleotide sequence: TGTGCCAGCAGCCGGGGGGCTAACACCGGGGAGCTGTTTTTT.

This clonotype appeared a few times. This sequence joins TRBV6-2 or TRBV6-3 and TRBJ1-1, with no clear D. The germline V gene has CDR1 MNHEY and CDR2 SVGEGT. V was shortened by 7 bases and J by 0 bases, with 6 bases between the two germline ends. The CDR3 length is 12 residues. The CDR3 region is CASNRMNTEAFF. The CDR3, as DNA: TGTGCCAGCAACAGAATGAACACTGAAGCTTTCTTT.

V gene TRBV12-3 or TRBV12-4 combines with J gene TRBJ2-7; perhaps TRBD1 as D (6 bases). Trimming shortened V by 2 bases and J by 10 bases, and 24 bases separated the two germline ends. The CDR3 is made up of 16 amino acids. CDR3 DNA sequence: TGTGCCAGCAGTTTAAACCAGGGGTCGTACCAAGAGGCCCAGTACTTC. This encodes CASSLNQGSYQEAQYF.

The rearrangement joins TRBV29-1 to TRBJ1-1; TRBD1 agrees at 8 bases. The ends lost 4 bases at V and 2 bases at J; junction bases unmatched: 3. CDR1 and CDR2 (germline): SQVTM, ANQGSEA. The CDR3 sequence is 13 residues long. The CDR3 sequence is CSVVAGGNTEAFF. The CDR3 coding sequence is TGCAGCGTTGTAGCAGGGGGCAACACTGAAGCTTTCTTT.

This rearrangement joins TRBV6-5 to TRBJ2-7, with 10 bases aligning to TRBD1. V shed 2 bases, J shed 7 bases, and the junction held 8 bases outside the gene matches. The V gene's germline CDR1 is MNHEY and CDR2 SVGAGI. This CDR3 is 15 amino acids long. CDR3 sequence (DNA): TGTGCCAGCAGTTACATAAAGACAGGGGGCGGTGAGCAGTACTTC. Translating gives CASSYIKTGGGEQYF.

This chain uses TRBV9 with TRBJ2-7; 8 nucleotides line up with TRBD1. The J segment lost 2 bases and the V segment lost 3 bases, leaving 7 bases of the junction unmatched. Germline lookup yields CDR1 SGDLS and CDR2 YYNGEE. This CDR3 has 15 amino acids. The CDR3 loop is CASSGSTRGPYEQYF. CDR3 DNA: TGTGCCAGCAGCGGTTCGACCAGGGGGCCCTACGAGCAGTACTTC.

This clonotype was seen only a few times. V gene TRBV5-4 combines with J gene TRBJ2-7; the match to TRBD2 covers 11 bases. V lost 5 bases, J lost 2 bases, and 15 bases stayed unmatched. The CDR3 loop spans 18 amino acids. From germline, CDR1 is SGHNT and CDR2 YYREEE (reference sequence). CDR3 coding DNA: TGTGCCAGCAGTCCAACTAGCGGGAGAATCCCCCGCACCTACGAGCAGTACTTC. Its translation is CASSPTSGRIPRTYEQYF.

V is TRBV6-5 and J is TRBJ2-1, with TRBD1 as a possible D gene (5 bases). The CDR3 is 11 residues long. V was pared by 6 bases and J by 11 bases, with 11 bases between. Germline CDR1 reads MNHEY; CDR2 reads SVGAGI. As DNA, the CDR3 is TGTGCCAGCAGGTTACAGGAAAAGCAGTTCTTC. Protein product: CASRLQEKQFF.

This clonotype was found many times. The J gene is TRBJ2-7, the V gene TRBV9, with D hard to call. The length of the CDR3 is 13 residues. CDR1 and CDR2 from the germline V gene are SGDLS and YYNGEE. V was clipped by 0 bases and J by 6 bases, with 10 bases between them. As DNA, the CDR3 is TGTGCCAGCAGCGTAGACTCACGTACCGAGCAGTACTTC. This translates into CASSVDSRTEQYF. Using reference TRBV9 and TRBJ2-7 for the parts outside the CDR3, the full variable domain is DSGVTQTPKHLITATGQRVTLRCSPRSGDLSVYWYQQSLDQGLQFLIQYYNGEERAKGNILERFSAQQFPDLHSELNLSSLELGDSALYFCASSVDSRTEQYFGPGTRLTVT.